A few counts support the clone carrying this TCR beta chain. Its target is unknown. Sorting based on CD45RO/CCR7/CD25/CD127/CD95/CD27 separated CD4+ naive, central memory, regulatory and stem cell-like memory cells. This CDR3 is 14 amino acids long. Germline V gene data show CDR1 as SGHDN and CDR2 as FVKESK. V dropped 3 bases and J dropped 6 bases, with 14 bases sitting between them. This entry belongs to a study of beta chain features in type 1 diabetes. Regarding the study as a whole: Across all four CD4+ subsets, people with type 1 diabetes showed modestly shorter TCRB CDR3s. Patients and controls would be equally affected if PCR favored shorter templates. A pattern of fewer insertions and more deletions at VDJ junctions was seen in type 1 diabetes patients.

The sequenced template was cDNA made from the entire isolated RNA. Using immunoSEQ multiplex PCR, the repertoire was profiled, and TCRdb retains in-frame clones only, with some absent. The sample carries some 900,000 clones, roughly 17% recorded once. This rearrangement joins TRBV14 to TRBJ1-2; no firm D call. Input material: naive CD4+ T cells from blood. This TCR was sampled from a woman aged 18-30 years in good health. The CDR3 DNA follows: TGTGCCAGCAGCCACCGGACTTTAGGCCATGGCTACACCTTC. It is translated as CASSHRTLGHGYTF.